The following is a T cell receptor (beta chain) sequence with its context. Its antigen is currently unknown. Genomic DNA was employed as the template in profiling TCR beta VDJ and CDR3. TCRdb called the reads again in MiXCR, with one record for every CDR3 protein. The table has about 240,000 distinct CDR3 sequences, approximately 45% seen once. This sample is drawn from a study of CD8+CD57+ T cells in acquired aplastic anemia. General study points: CD8+ Simpson's diversity did not differ significantly between patients and controls.

Patients picked for sequencing had shown CD8+CD57+ cell expansion detected by flow cytometry. Severe acquired aplastic anemia was present in all patients. Trimming took 4 bases from V and 0 from J, leaving 13 bases between them. This CDR3 spans 15 amino acids. Germline CDR1 is SGHDT and CDR2 is YYEEEE. This rearrangement joins TRBV5-6 to TRBJ1-2; the D gene is possibly TRBD1 (5 bases). The receptor comes from a human donor with aplastic anemia. Sequencing was performed on sorted CD4+, CD8+, or CD8+CD57+ T cells (not recorded which) from PBMCs. The DNA of the CDR3 is TGTGCCAGCAGCCTGGGGGGGGGAGCTAACTATGGCTACACCTTC. It encodes CASSLGGGANYGYTF.